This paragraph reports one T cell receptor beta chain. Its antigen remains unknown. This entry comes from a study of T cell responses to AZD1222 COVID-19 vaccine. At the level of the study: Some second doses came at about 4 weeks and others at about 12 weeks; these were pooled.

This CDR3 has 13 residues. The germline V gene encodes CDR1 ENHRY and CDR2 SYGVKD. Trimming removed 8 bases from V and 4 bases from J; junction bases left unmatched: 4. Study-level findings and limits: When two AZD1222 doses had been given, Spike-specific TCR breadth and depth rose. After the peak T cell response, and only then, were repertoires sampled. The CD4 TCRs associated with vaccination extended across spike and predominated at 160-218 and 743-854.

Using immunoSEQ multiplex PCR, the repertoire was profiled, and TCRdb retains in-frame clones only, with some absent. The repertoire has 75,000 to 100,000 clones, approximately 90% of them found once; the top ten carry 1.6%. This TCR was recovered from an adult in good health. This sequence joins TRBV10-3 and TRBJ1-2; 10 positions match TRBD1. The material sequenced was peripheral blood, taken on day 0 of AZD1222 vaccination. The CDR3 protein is CAIEDRGIYGYTF. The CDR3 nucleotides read TGTGCCATCGAGGACAGGGGGATCTATGGCTACACCTTC.